Here is one TCR beta chain with its context. The target antigen is unknown. This entry comes from a study of PD-1 blockade in classical Hodgkin lymphoma. Time point defined: cycle 4 day 1 (C4D1), after six to seven weeks of nivolumab. No patient escaped relapse after autologous stem cell transplantation, and brentuximab vedotin exposure varied. Trimming left V 5 bases short and J 4 bases short, with 12 bases between. This CDR3 region has 14 residues. The V gene's germline CDR1 is LNHDA and CDR2 SQIVND (reference sequence). Study-wide findings and caveats: Exclusion was the outcome for patients who began nivolumab under 1 year after ASCT. When set against healthy donors, newly diagnosed patients were reported to show lower baseline TCR diversity.

TCRdb keeps only in-frame clones here, not all; method: immunoSEQ multiplex PCR. The sample includes 50,000 to 65,000 clones, approximately 92% of them seen just once. The input for sequencing was peripheral blood mononuclear cells (PBMCs), taken before the fourth cycle of nivolumab. The chain has TRBV19 and TRBJ1-5; D gene unclear. This receptor was obtained from a human donor with classical Hodgkin lymphoma. CDR3 nucleotide sequence: TGTGCCAGTAGTTTCGGGGTAGGAAATCAGCCCCAGCATTTT. It is translated as CASSFGVGNQPQHF.